This T cell receptor beta chain was identified in a study of cytomegalovirus exposure and HLA in healthy donors. Primers: 60 Vbeta forward and 13 Jbeta reverse. Data came from immunoSEQ multiplex PCR; TCRdb stores just in-frame clones and leaves some out. The data show about 110,000 clones, approximately 60% seen once. The CDR3 sequence is 14 residues long. Trimming stripped 5 bases from V and 1 base from J, with 8 bases between. The germline CDR1 and CDR2 sequences are MDHEN and SYDVKM. Input material: PBMCs. This clonotype was sampled from a woman in her 30s in good health and CMV-seronegative. V gene TRBV28 combines with J gene TRBJ2-2, with D hard to call. The CDR3 here is CASSVRRNTGELFF. In DNA, the CDR3 is TGTGCCAGCAGTGTCCGCAGGAACACCGGGGAGCTGTTTTTT. The full variable domain, its missing parts supplied by reference TRBV28 and TRBJ2-2, is DVKVTQSSRYLVKRTGEKVFLECVQDMDHENMFWYRQDPGLGLRLIYFSYDVKMKEKGDIPEGYSVSREKKERFSLILESASTNQTSMYLCASSVRRNTGELFFGEGSRLTVL.